This T cell receptor (beta chain) was recovered during a study of T cell changes during pregnancy in multiple sclerosis. Clones were read by immunoSEQ multiplex PCR, and TCRdb kept only the in-frame ones, dropping some. Of around 63,000 clones listed, around 92% are singletons. CDR1 and CDR2 from the germline V gene are SGHAT and FQNNGV. The CDR3 is 15 residues long. V was trimmed by 7 bases and J by 4 bases, leaving 19 bases between them. This TCR was sampled from a female donor in good health, enrolled as a control in a pregnancy study. The sequenced sample was peripheral blood, obtained in the third trimester of pregnancy. The rearrangement uses TRBV11-2 and TRBJ1-2; TRBD1 might be the D (6 bases). CDR3 in amino acids: CASNQGTQFSYGYTF. As DNA, the CDR3 is TGTGCCAGCAACCAGGGGACACAGTTCTCCTATGGCTACACCTTC.